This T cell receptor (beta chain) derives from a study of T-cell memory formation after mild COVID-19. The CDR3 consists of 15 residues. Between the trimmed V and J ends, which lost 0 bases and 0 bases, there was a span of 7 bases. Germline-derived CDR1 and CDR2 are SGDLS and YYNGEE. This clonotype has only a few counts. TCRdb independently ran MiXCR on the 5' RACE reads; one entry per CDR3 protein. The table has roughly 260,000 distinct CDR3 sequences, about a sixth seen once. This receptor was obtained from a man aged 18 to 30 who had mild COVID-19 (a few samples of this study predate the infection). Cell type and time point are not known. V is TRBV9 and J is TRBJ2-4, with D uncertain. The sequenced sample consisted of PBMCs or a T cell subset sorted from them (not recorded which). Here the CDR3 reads CASSVDELAKNIQYF. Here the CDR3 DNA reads TGTGCCAGCAGCGTAGATGAACTAGCCAAAAACATTCAGTACTTC. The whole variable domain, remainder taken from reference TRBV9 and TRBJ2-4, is DSGVTQTPKHLITATGQRVTLRCSPRSGDLSVYWYQQSLDQGLQFLIQYYNGEERAKGNILERFSAQQFPDLHSELNLSSLELGDSALYFCASSVDELAKNIQYFGAGTRLSVL.